These 21 T cell receptor beta chains share one sample of origin, sequenced in a study of neurological immune-mediated disorders. MiXCR, applied by TCRdb to the 5' RACE reads, yields one record per CDR3 protein. Among approximately 38,000 distinct CDR3 sequences, 2.5% were seen once, and the ten largest hold 2.4%. Sequencing was performed on PBMCs. The origin of the receptors is a man aged 50 to 60 with multiple sclerosis.

This clonotype was seen ten or more times. This sequence joins TRBV27 and TRBJ2-1; 7 bases fit TRBD2. The CDR3 loop spans 15 amino acids. Per the germline V gene, CDR1 is MNHEY and CDR2 is SMNVEV (reference sequence). V lost 5 bases to trimming and J lost 0 bases; unmatched junction nucleotides: 4. This CDR3 is CASSREGSSYNEQFF. The CDR3 DNA follows: TGTGCCAGCAGTAGGGAGGGGAGCTCCTACAATGAGCAGTTCTTC.

There are many counts of this clonotype. The rearrangement links TRBV6-5 to TRBJ2-7, with 7 bases matching TRBD2. With V trimmed by 4 bases and J by 6 bases, 6 bases remained unmatched. Germline V lookup: CDR1 MNHEY, CDR2 SVGAGI. This CDR3 has 13 residues. The CDR3 spells CASSLGGGSEQYF. In DNA form, the CDR3 reads TGTGCCAGCAGTTTGGGGGGGGGATCCGAGCAGTACTTC.

This clonotype was counted only a few times. One end of the junction does not line up with germline, which may come from a read error. The chain employs TRBV5-1 and TRBJ1-4, with D hard to call. The CDR3 length is 14 residues. Germline V gives CDR1 SGHRS, CDR2 YFSETQ. CDR3 in amino acids: CASSGRGTNDKLFF. In DNA form, the CDR3 reads TGCGCCAGCAGCGGCCGGGGAACTAATGACAAACTGTTTTTT.

There are many counts of this clonotype. CDR3 DNA sequence: TGCAGCGTTGAAGCTTATACGCAGTATTTT. Protein sequence: CSVEAYTQYF. The chain joins TRBV29-1 to TRBJ2-3; D call uncertain. Trimming took 1 base from V and 7 from J, leaving 3 bases between them. Germline V gene data show CDR1 as SQVTM and CDR2 as ANQGSEA. This CDR3 contains 10 residues.

Regarding this clonotype: This may arise from a read error, as a much more abundant clone is one base away. This chain links TRBV20-1 with TRBJ2-5; perhaps TRBD1 as D (5 bases). This CDR3 spans 13 amino acids. Looked up from germline, CDR1 is DFQATT and CDR2 is SNEGSKA (reference sequence). Trimming left V 4 bases short and J 4 bases short, with 13 bases between. The CDR3 loop is CSAIRQRPETQYF. In DNA form, the CDR3 reads TGCAGTGCTATTAGACAGAGACCAGAGACCCAGTACTTC.

This clonotype was counted between two and nine times. This may be a read error, as it is one base from a much larger clone. J is TRBJ1-4 and V is TRBV7-8; no clear D. The CDR3 covers 15 residues. Germline V gene sequence: CDR1 SGHVS, CDR2 FQNEAQ. The DNA for the CDR3 is TGTGCCAGCAGCGTAAACAGACCAACTAATGACAAACTGTTTTTT. Protein sequence: CASSVNRPTNDKLFF.

In its sample, this clonotype was seen many times. The chain uses TRBV6-4 and TRBJ2-2; D not resolved. Germline loops: CDR1 MRHNA, CDR2 SNTAGT. The CDR3 length is 13 residues. The V end lost 5 bases, the J end lost 5 bases, and 9 bases lay between the germline ends. The CDR3 sequence: CASSQSETGELFF. The CDR3 DNA sequence: TGTGCCAGCAGTCAGAGCGAAACCGGGGAGCTGTTTTTT.

This clonotype was observed at least ten times. The chain carries TRBV12-3 or TRBV12-4 and TRBJ1-1; TRBD1 might be the D (5 bases). CDR3 length equals 13 residues. Trimming pared 3 bases from V and 11 bases from J, leaving 16 bases between. The CDR3 coding sequence is TGTGCCAGCAGTTTCAGTTGGGACGGAGCGGCTTTCTTT. It encodes CASSFSWDGAAFF.

This clonotype showed up many times. The chain carries TRBV7-6 and TRBJ1-4; 8 nucleotides agree with TRBD1. V was clipped by 5 bases and J by 2 bases; unmatched bases: 4. The germline V gene encodes CDR1 SGHVS and CDR2 FNYEAQ. The CDR3 consists of 15 residues. CDR3 bases: TGTGCCAGCAGCAAGACAGGGGCGACTAATGAAAAACTGTTTTTT. It specifies CASSKTGATNEKLFF.

This clonotype was counted between two and nine times. Germline is not matched at one junction end, which may reflect a read error. This chain uses TRBV27 with TRBJ1-5; D may be TRBD1 (6 bases). The CDR3 consists of 14 residues. CDR1 and CDR2 (germline): MNHEY, SMNVEV (reference sequence). CDR3 protein: CASSFQGSNQPQNF. Here the CDR3 DNA reads TGTGCCAGCAGTTTTCAGGGGTCGAATCAGCCCCAGAATTTT.

This clonotype was found many times. This chain links TRBV7-9 with TRBJ1-1; tentative D call: TRBD1 (6 bases). The CDR3 has 13 residues. Germline CDR1 SEHNR, CDR2 FQNEAQ (reference sequence). V was clipped by 3 bases and J by 7 bases, with 12 bases between them. In DNA form, the CDR3 reads TGTGCCAGCAGCTTTATAAACAGGGATGAAGCTTTCTTT. As protein: CASSFINRDEAFF.

This clonotype showed up many times. The CDR3 coding sequence is TGTGCCAGCAGCCAGGGTTACGAGCAGTACTTC. As protein: CASSQGYEQYF. The rearrangement joins TRBV12-3 or TRBV12-4 to TRBJ2-7; a weak D match, TRBD1 (5 bases). The V gene lost 6 bases and the J gene lost 4 bases, with 7 bases spanning the gap. The CDR3 is 11 amino acids.

This clonotype was recorded many times. V usage is TRBV6-1 and J usage is TRBJ2-5; TRBD1 might be the D (6 bases). Trimming stripped 0 bases from V and 3 bases from J, with 14 bases between. The length of the CDR3 is 16 residues. CDR1 and CDR2 (germline): MNHNS, SASEGT. The CDR3 DNA sequence: TGTGCCAGCAGTGAAGCAACAGGGTCCGAGGAAGAGACCCAGTACTTC. Protein sequence: CASSEATGSEEETQYF.

This clonotype was counted at least ten times. The J gene is TRBJ2-1, the V gene TRBV10-1, with D perhaps matching TRBD2 (6 bases). V was trimmed by 5 bases and J by 12 bases, leaving 23 bases between them. The germline gives CDR1 WNHNN, CDR2 SYGVQD (reference sequence). This CDR3 is 15 amino acids long. CDR3 sequence (DNA): TGCGCCAGCAGTAGACCGGGACTCCCTATCTTGAGGCAGTTCTTC. Translating gives CASSRPGLPILRQFF.

This clonotype occurred many times. CDR3 residues: CASSSSEAGELFF. The CDR3 DNA reads TGCGCCAGCAGCTCTAGCGAGGCCGGGGAGCTGTTTTTT. V and J are TRBV5-1 and TRBJ2-2, with a weak D call TRBD2 (6 bases). This CDR3 spans 13 amino acids. CDR1 SGHRS and CDR2 YFSETQ come from the germline V gene. V shed 3 bases and J shed 6 bases, with 9 bases lying between them.

This clonotype was observed many times. This chain joins TRBV3-1 and TRBJ2-2; no clear D. CDR3 length: 13 amino acids. V dropped 1 base and J dropped 4 bases, with 4 bases sitting between them. Germline V gives CDR1 LGHDT, CDR2 YNNKEL (reference sequence). Here the CDR3 reads CASSQAFTGELFF. The CDR3 DNA follows: TGTGCCAGCAGCCAAGCGTTCACCGGGGAGCTGTTTTTT.

This clonotype has a count of ten or more. V and J are TRBV20-1 and TRBJ2-4, with TRBD2 as a possible D gene (6 bases). The CDR3 spans 14 residues. Trimming cost V 4 bases and J 7 bases, with 17 bases left between them. CDR1 and CDR2 (germline): DFQATT, SNEGSKA (reference sequence). CDR3 amino acids: CSATDSGGGNIQYF. As DNA, the CDR3 is TGCAGTGCTACGGATTCCGGTGGGGGGAACATTCAGTACTTC.

This clonotype occurred many times. The chain is built from TRBV28 and TRBJ2-5, with a possible D match to TRBD1 (5 bases). Trimming cost V 4 bases and J 5 bases, with 14 bases left between them. Germline CDR1 and CDR2: MDHEN and SYDVKM. The CDR3 has 14 residues. The CDR3 loop is CASSSPSRGETQYF. DNA for the CDR3: TGTGCCAGCAGTTCACCCTCTAGGGGCGAGACCCAGTACTTC.

This clonotype was counted ten times or more. The gene calls are TRBV5-1 and TRBJ2-7; D remains ambiguous. The CDR3 totals 13 residues. Germline-derived CDR1 and CDR2 are SGHRS and YFSETQ. Trimming removed 2 bases at V and 3 bases at J, with 9 bases between. The CDR3 DNA follows: TGCGCCAGCAGCTTAGTGGGGAACTACGAGCAGTACTTC. Translating it yields CASSLVGNYEQYF.

This clonotype was found many times. The J gene is TRBJ2-2, the V gene TRBV29-1; D is unclear. The CDR3 consists of 13 residues. Germline CDR1 and CDR2: SQVTM and ANQGSEA. V shed 5 bases and J shed 6 bases, with 13 bases lying between them. The CDR3 here is CSVKTGRAGELFF. The CDR3 coding sequence is TGCAGCGTTAAGACCGGACGAGCCGGGGAGCTGTTTTTT.

This clonotype was observed many times. The J gene is TRBJ1-5, the V gene TRBV6-2 or TRBV6-3, with D uncertain. V was clipped by 2 bases and J by 4 bases, with 6 bases between them. The CDR3 has 13 residues. Germline CDR1 reads MNHEY; CDR2 reads SVGEGT. DNA for the CDR3: TGTGCCAGCAGTTACCCCAGAAATCAGCCCCAGCATTTT. It is translated as CASSYPRNQPQHF.